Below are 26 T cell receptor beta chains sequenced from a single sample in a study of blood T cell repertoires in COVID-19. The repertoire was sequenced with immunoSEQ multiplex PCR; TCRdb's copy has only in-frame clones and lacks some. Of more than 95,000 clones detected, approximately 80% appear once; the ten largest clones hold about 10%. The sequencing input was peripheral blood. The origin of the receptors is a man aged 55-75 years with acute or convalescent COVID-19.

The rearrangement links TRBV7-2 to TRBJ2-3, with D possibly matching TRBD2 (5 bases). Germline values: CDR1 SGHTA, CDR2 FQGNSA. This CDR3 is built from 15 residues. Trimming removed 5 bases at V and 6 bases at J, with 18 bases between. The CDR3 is CASSLLAYGADTQYF. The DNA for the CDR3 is TGTGCCAGCAGCCTTTTAGCGTATGGAGCGGATACGCAGTATTTT.

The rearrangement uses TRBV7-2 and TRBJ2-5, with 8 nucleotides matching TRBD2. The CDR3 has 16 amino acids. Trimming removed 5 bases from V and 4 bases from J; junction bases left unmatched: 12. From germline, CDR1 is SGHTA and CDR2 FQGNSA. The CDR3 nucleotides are TGTGCCAGCAGCCCCACGCGGGGCGGGAGGAGAGAGACCCAGTACTTC. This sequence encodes CASSPTRGGRRETQYF.

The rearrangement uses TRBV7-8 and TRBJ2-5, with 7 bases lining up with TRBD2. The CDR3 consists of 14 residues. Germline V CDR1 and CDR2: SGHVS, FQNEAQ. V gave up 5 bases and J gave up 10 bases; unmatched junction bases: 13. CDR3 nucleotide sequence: TGTGCCAGCAGCCCCACTAGCGCCCGGTGGGACCAGTACTTC. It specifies CASSPTSARWDQYF.

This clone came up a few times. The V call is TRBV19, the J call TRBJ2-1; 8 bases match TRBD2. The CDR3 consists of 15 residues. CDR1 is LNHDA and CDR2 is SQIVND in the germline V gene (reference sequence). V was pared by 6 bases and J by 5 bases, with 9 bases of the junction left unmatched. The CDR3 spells CASREIAGTDNEQFF. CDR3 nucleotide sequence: TGTGCCAGTAGGGAAATAGCGGGAACTGACAATGAGCAGTTCTTC.

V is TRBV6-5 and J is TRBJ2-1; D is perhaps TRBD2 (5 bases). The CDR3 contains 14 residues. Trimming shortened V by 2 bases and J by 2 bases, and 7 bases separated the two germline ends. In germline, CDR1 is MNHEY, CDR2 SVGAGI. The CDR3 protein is CASSYRGPYNEQFF. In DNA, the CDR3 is TGTGCCAGCAGTTACCGGGGTCCCTACAATGAGCAGTTCTTC.

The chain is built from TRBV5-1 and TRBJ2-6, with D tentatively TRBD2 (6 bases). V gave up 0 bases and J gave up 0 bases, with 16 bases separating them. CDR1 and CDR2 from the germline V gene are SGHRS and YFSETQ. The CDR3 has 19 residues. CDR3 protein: CASSLAEGRRLSGANVLTF. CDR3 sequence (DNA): TGCGCCAGCAGCTTGGCGGAGGGGCGAAGACTCTCTGGGGCCAACGTCCTGACTTTC.

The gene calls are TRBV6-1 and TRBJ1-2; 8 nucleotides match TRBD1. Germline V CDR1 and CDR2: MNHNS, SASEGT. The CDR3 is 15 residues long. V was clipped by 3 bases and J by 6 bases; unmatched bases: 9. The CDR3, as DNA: TGTGCCAGCAGTGATTTAGTCCACAGGGGGGATGGCTACACCTTC. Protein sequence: CASSDLVHRGDGYTF.

The CDR3 is CASSFDRGREAFF. CDR3 sequence (DNA): TGTGCCAGCAGCTTCGACAGGGGGCGGGAAGCTTTCTTT. V and J are TRBV5-4 and TRBJ1-1; 10 bases align to TRBD1. This CDR3 is built from 13 residues. V trimming: 2 bases; J trimming: 8 bases; junction bases outside the gene matches: 3. Germline V gene data show CDR1 as SGHNT and CDR2 as YYREEE (reference sequence). Supplemented by reference TRBV5-4 and TRBJ1-1, the full variable domain reads ETGVTQSPTHLIKTRGQQVTLRCSSQSGHNTVSWYQQALGQGPQFIFQYYREEENGRGNFPPRFSGLQFPNYSSELNVNALELDDSALYLCASSFDRGREAFFGQGTRLTVV.

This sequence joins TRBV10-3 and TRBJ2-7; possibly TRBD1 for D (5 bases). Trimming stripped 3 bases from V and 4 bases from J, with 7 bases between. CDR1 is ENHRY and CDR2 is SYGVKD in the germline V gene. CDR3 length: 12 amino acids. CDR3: CAISEQVYEQYF. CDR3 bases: TGTGCCATCAGTGAACAGGTATACGAGCAGTACTTC.

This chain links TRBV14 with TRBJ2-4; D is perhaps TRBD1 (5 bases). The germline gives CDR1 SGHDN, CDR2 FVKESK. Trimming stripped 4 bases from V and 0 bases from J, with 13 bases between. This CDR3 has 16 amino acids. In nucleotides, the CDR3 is TGTGCCAGCAGCCTCCTGGCAGGACAAGCCAAAAACATTCAGTACTTC. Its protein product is CASSLLAGQAKNIQYF.

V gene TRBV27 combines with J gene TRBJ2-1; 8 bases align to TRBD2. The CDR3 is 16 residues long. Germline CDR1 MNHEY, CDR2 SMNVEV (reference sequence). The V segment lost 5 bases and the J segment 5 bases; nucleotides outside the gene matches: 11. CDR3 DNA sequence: TGTGCCAGCAGTCCGAATAGCGGGACCGCCAACAATGAGCAGTTCTTC. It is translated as CASSPNSGTANNEQFF.

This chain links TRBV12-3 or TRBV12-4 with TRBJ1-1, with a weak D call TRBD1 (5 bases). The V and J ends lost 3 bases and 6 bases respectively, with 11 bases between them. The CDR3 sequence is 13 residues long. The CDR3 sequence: CASSLGGESEAFF. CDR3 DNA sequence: TGTGCCAGCAGTTTGGGGGGGGAGTCTGAAGCTTTCTTT.

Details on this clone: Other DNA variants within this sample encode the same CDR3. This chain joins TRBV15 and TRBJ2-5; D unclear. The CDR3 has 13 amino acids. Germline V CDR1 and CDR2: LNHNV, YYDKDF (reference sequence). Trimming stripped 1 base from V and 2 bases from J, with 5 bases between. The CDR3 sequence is CATSRARQETQYF. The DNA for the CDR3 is TGTGCCACCAGCAGAGCTAGACAAGAGACCCAGTACTTC. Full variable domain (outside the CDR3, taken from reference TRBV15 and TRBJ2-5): DAMVIQNPRYQVTQFGKPVTLSCSQTLNHNVMYWYQQKSSQAPKLLFHYYDKDFNNEADTPDNFQSRRPNTSFCFLDIRSPGLGDTAMYLCATSRARQETQYFGPGTRLLVL.

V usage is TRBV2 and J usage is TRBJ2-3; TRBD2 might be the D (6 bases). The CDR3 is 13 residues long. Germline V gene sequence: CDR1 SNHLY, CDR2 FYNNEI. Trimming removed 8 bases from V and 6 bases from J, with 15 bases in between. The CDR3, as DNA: TGTGCCAGCGGAGGGACCGGCGGTGATACGCAGTATTTT. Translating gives CASGGTGGDTQYF. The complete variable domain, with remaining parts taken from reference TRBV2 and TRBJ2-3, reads EPEVTQTPSHQVTQMGQEVILRCVPISNHLYFYWYRQILGQKVEFLVSFYNNEISEKSEIFDDQFSVERPDGSNFTLKIRSTKLEDSAMYFCASGGTGGDTQYFGPGTRLTVL.

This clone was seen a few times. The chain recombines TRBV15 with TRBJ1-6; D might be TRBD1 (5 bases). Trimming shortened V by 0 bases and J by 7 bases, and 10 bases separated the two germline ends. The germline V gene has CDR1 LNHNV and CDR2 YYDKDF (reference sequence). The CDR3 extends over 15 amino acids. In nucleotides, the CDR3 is TGTGCCACCAGCAGAGATAACCAGGGAAATTCACCCCTCCACTTT. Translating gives CATSRDNQGNSPLHF.

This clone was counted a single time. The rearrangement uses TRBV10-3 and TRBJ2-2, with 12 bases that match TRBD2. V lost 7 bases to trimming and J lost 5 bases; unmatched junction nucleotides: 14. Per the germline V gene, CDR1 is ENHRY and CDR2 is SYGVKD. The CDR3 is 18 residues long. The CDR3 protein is CAITGTSGPSGETGELFF. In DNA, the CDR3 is TGTGCCATCACCGGGACTAGCGGGCCCTCCGGGGAAACCGGGGAGCTGTTTTTT.

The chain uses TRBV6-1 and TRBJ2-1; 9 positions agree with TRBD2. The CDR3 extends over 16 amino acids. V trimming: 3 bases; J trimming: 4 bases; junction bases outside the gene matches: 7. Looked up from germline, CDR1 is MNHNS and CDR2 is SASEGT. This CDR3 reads CASSDFSGRRYNEQFF. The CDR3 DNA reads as TGTGCCAGCAGTGATTTCAGCGGGAGGAGGTACAATGAGCAGTTCTTC.

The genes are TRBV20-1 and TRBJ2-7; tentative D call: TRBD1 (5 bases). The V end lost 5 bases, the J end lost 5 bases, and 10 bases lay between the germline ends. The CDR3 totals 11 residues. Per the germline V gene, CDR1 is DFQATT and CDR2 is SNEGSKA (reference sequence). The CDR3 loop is CSAHWGDEQYF. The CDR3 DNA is TGCAGTGCTCACTGGGGCGACGAGCAGTACTTC.

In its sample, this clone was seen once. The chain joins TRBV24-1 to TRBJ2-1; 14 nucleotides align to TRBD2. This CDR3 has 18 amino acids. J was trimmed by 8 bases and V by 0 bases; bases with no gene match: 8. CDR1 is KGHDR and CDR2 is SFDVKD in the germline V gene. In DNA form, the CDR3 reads TGTGCCACCAGTGATTTGCAAGGGACTAGCGGGAGAGGGGATGAGCAGTTCTTC. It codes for CATSDLQGTSGRGDEQFF.

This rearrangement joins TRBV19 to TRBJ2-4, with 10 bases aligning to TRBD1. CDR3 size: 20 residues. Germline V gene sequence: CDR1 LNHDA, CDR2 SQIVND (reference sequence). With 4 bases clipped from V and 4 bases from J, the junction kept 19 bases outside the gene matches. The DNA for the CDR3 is TGTGCCAGTAGTAAGGGACAGGGGCCGCTCGGGCGGGAAGTAAAAAACATTCAGTACTTC. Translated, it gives CASSKGQGPLGREVKNIQYF.

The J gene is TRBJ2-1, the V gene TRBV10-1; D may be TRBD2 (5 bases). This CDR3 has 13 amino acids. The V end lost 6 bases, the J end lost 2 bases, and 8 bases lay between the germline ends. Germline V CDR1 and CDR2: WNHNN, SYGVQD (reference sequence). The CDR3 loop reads CASSRGTYNEQFF. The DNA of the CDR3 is TGCGCCAGCAGCCGGGGTACCTACAATGAGCAGTTCTTC.

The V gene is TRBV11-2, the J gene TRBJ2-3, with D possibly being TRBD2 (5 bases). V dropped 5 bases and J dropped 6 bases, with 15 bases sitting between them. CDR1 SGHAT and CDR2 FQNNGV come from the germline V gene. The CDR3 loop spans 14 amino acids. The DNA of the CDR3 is TGTGCCAGCAGCCTGACCCCTCCGGGGGATACGCAGTATTTT. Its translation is CASSLTPPGDTQYF.

The CDR3 region is CASSSQGTNTEAFF. Here the CDR3 DNA reads TGCGCCAGCAGCTCCCAGGGGACGAACACTGAAGCTTTCTTT. V and J are TRBV5-1 and TRBJ1-1; maybe TRBD1 (6 bases). The CDR3 covers 14 residues. V was shortened by 3 bases and J by 1 base, with 10 bases between the two germline ends. Germline loops: CDR1 SGHRS, CDR2 YFSETQ.

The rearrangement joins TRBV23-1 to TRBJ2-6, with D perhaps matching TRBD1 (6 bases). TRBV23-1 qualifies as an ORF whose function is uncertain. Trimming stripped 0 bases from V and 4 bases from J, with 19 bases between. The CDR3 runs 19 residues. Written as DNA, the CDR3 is TGCGCCAGCAGTCAATCGTGCCCAGGGGCCCCCTTAGGGGCCAACGTCCTGACTTTC. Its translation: CASSQSCPGAPLGANVLTF.

CDR3 nucleotides: TGTGCCAGCAGCTCCGGGACAGGAATCCTAGGCAATCAGCCCCAGCATTTT. This gives the protein CASSSGTGILGNQPQHF. The J gene is TRBJ1-5, the V gene TRBV3-1 (or the pseudogene TRBV3-2); 8 nucleotides agree with TRBD1. Germline V gives CDR1 LGHDT, CDR2 YNNKEL (reference sequence). This CDR3 is 17 amino acids long. V dropped 5 bases and J dropped 2; count of bases not matched to a gene: 11.

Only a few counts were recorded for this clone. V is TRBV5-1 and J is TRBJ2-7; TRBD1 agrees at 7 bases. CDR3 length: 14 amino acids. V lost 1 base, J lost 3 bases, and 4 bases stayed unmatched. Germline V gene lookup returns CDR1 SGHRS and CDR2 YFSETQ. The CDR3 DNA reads TGCGCCAGCAGCTTGAGGACAGGCCACTACGAGCAGTACTTC. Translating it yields CASSLRTGHYEQYF.